This T cell receptor (beta chain) originates from a study of cytomegalovirus exposure and HLA in healthy donors (dated by TCRdb to the late 2010s). About the study as a whole: In an earlier analysis of under 750 of the donors, 276 Gb of sequence data and some 120 million unique TCR beta sequences from about 179 million T cells were reported. The study profiled the T cell repertoires of under 700 subjects by immunosequencing and related them to cytomegalovirus serostatus. Because of strong linkage in the cohort, a handful of DR-DQ haplotypes were treated as single units for association and clustering. An early release that covered 500 to 800 HLA-typed donors contained around 330 gigabases of sequencing data and tens of millions of unique TCR sequences. Donor age, sex, ethnicity and CMV serostatus were compiled alongside the repertoire data. A later analysis re-analyzed previously published TCR beta repertoires from 500 to 700 donors and added high-resolution HLA genotyping to study TCR occurrence patterns. Along with the roughly 670-subject first cohort, a separate validation cohort of around 120 different subjects was used. Typing coverage differed by locus: A, B, C, DRB1 and DQB1 were typed in about 620-630 donors, DQA1 in roughly 500, DPA1 in 600 to 610, and DPB1 in roughly 450. Class I and class II HLA loci were covered by the typing at four-digit resolution. In a later genetic analysis, genome-wide SNP genotypes for about 65% of the roughly 700 donors were used, and that subset was treated as a discovery cohort. All discovery cohort repertoires had been generated on a single sequencing platform. The genetic ancestry cluster associated with self-reported Caucasian donors included over 80% of the 398 genotyped donors. Among about 400 genotyped donors of the cohort, an average of approximately 240,000 unique TCR beta nucleotide sequences was sequenced per donor, of which about 20% were non-productive. The study aimed to test whether signatures of past pathogen exposure could be identified by cataloging public T cell receptors. An earlier analysis of fewer than 700 of the donors applied high-throughput TCR beta sequencing to assess whether each TCR beta V gene segment acted as functional or pseudogenic. To predict cytomegalovirus infection status, the study combined high-throughput TCR immunosequencing, statistical association of individual TCRs with disease status, and machine learning. Rather than using new phenotypic data, the later analysis identified candidate immune exposures from TCR beta sequences and from how often those sequences occurred across donors. Paper-wide results and their limitations: A later genetic analysis associated a missense DCLRE1C variant with V-gene and J-gene trimming of TCR beta chains, and an independent cohort replicated the association. In a later analysis, most CMV-associated TCR beta chains were found to appear HLA-restricted, with HLA associations seemingly driven largely by CMV exposure. An earlier analysis of 587 of the donors showed that most TCR beta V segments appeared in productive rearrangements either about 87% or about 30% of the time, which broadly matched IMGT annotations. Correlated functional status among segregating V segments might reflect linkage disequilibrium, but an unknown experimental factor could not be ruled out. Roughly uniform sequencing depth across donors was assumed in presence/absence analyses, although this assumption may not hold. A later analysis associated some 17,000 TCR beta sequences with specific HLA alleles at a false discovery rate of 0.05. It was suggested by the authors that the approach could potentially be generalized to other disease states and immunological phenotypes. Because counts were too low, fewer than 20 rarely observed V segments, including chromosome 9 orphons, were excluded from the earlier analysis of 500 to 700 of the donors. Because some donors lacked HLA typing at each locus, the association tests relied only on the typed subset. For the cohort, immune exposure information was limited to CMV serostatus. A later analysis found that HLA-associated TCR beta chains were more clonally expanded and had lower generation probabilities than equally common non-associated chains. The 87-base-pair reads could not distinguish some IMGT-functional V segments, including TRBV6-2 and TRBV6-3, so those segments were excluded. In vitro tests confirmed that a few of the cytomegalovirus-associated TCR beta chains recognize cytomegalovirus antigens. A further reported finding was that TCR beta sequences accurately predicted the HLA-A and HLA-B alleles for most subjects in the first cohort. A later analysis found that TCR association rates varied across HLA loci, with DRB1 alleles showing the most associated TCRs and HLA-C alleles the fewest. A group of highly shared sequence variants was considered likely to be a technical artifact of the sequencing pipeline. In this cohort, only TCR beta chains were sequenced, and detectable features were limited by the absence of alpha or paired-chain data. According to a later analysis, parvovirus B19, influenza, CMV and Epstein-Barr virus appeared linked to several top co-occurrence clusters. The classifier was reported to diagnose cytomegalovirus status with high specificity and sensitivity in both the original cohort and the validation cohort. Most TCR sequences were seen in very few donors, while some public TCRs were found in many individuals. The study gave a list of 150 to 200 TCR beta chains associated with cytomegalovirus. According to a later genetic analysis, donors in an Asian-associated ancestry cluster had fewer N-insertions in productive TCRs than the roughly 700-donor mean. When HLA alleles, especially DR and DQ, strongly co-occurred, attributing TCR associations to individual alleles was difficult.

In total, roughly 670 healthy bone marrow donors made up the cohort. All cohort members were sampled while nominally healthy, although unrecorded immune exposures were likely present. The donor was CMV seronegative and was included in the group of 352 seronegative cohort members. Each donor provided a peripheral blood sample, and peripheral blood mononuclear cells were used for TCR beta sequencing. Genomic DNA extraction from the blood cell samples was performed with the Qiagen DNeasy Blood Extraction Kit. From the cysteine up to the phenylalanine, the CDR3 has a length of 16 residues. The CDR3 DNA has 48 bases and is translated from base 1. Via the germline V gene, CDR1 is SGHRS and CDR2 YFSETQ. The germline ends are 18 bases apart after V is trimmed by 5 bases and J by 1 base. Preparation of the library involved the immunoSEQ multiplex PCR assay. For the multiplex PCR, a mixture combining 60 forward primers for TCR Vbeta segments and 13 reverse primers for TCR Jbeta segments was used. A multiplex PCR assay on genomic DNA amplified the CDR3 region of rearranged TCR beta genes. The Illumina HiSeq System was used to sequence the amplified TCR beta libraries as 87-base-pair reads. The original pipeline was this. Across the 640 or so repertoires, a later analysis counted some 80 million unique TCR beta chains, 9 million to 14 million of which were shared by at least two donors. To remove PCR and sequencing errors, raw reads were error-corrected and collapsed into unique sequences using a nearest-neighbor algorithm that merged closely related sequences. Alignment of CDR3 sequences to IMGT reference sequences was used to assign V, D and J gene segments. For a sequence to be retained, a match of at least six nucleotides was required to both a V gene segment and a J gene segment. A rearrangement was called productive if the CDR3 had no stop codons and remained in frame with V and J, and every other rearrangement was called non-productive. CDR3 was defined by IMGT convention, running from the second conserved V-encoded cysteine to the conserved J-encoded phenylalanine. Sequences without an unambiguous match to a single V gene segment were excluded from the earlier analysis of 587 of the donors. In an earlier analysis of several hundred of the donors, V segments were called functional above 56.7% productive rearrangements and were called segregating when the between-donor standard deviation exceeded 5%. A statistical classification framework was built to diagnose cytomegalovirus status from the catalog of TCR beta chain sequences. V and J gene assignment, in a later analysis, came from comparing TCR nucleotide sequences with IMGT/GENE-DB human TR gene sequences. Using the TCRdist pipeline, a later analysis assigned CDR3 sequences along with most-parsimonious VDJ recombination scenarios. In a later analysis, each TCR beta chain was defined by its CDR3 amino acid sequence together with its V-gene family, and reads without a unique V-gene family were excluded. To address suspected cross-contamination and a sequencing artifact, a later analysis removed roughly 640 highly shared, low-generation-probability nucleotide sequences. A later analysis calculated a clonal expansion index for each public chain from normalized within-repertoire ranks of inferred template counts. In a later analysis, generation probabilities were computed with a VDJ recombination model fitted to out-of-frame rearrangements, and the resulting probabilities were checked against IGoR. A later analysis scored TCR-TCR, TCR-HLA and TCR-CMV co-occurrence with hypergeometric tests, applying a repertoire-size bias correction to TCR pairs. To estimate false discovery rates, a later analysis permuted the HLA or CMV assignments 20 times. A later analysis grouped co-occurring TCRs with DBSCAN, adding TCRdist sequence similarity when clustering within HLA-allele-positive subsets. Repertoires with fewer than 30,000 or more than 120,000 public chains were left out of co-occurrence clustering, as were five repertoires with anomalous nucleotide sharing. TCRdb took over this immuneACCESS table, retaining in-frame rearrangements with V and J assigned. Such tables are incomplete; in checked studies, under half of the missing clones stem from an unresolved V gene, and the remainder is unexplained. V and J calls and clone size are copied from that table; D and trimming were computed from the DNA. The sample profile shows roughly 55,000 clones; around 79% of them were found once. The leading ten clones occupy approximately 2.4% of the sample.

With regard to this clone: Its antigen remains unidentified. No base-level quality is on record; no much larger clone is a single base apart.

The rearranged segments are TRBV5-1 and TRBJ1-1; no confident D gene assignment can be made. The source is a female donor in good health and CMV-seronegative. Sequencing was done on a sample of PBMCs. In nucleotides, the sequence is TGCGCCAGCAGTTTAACCGGGTTTCTTAAGAACACTGAAGCTTTCTTT. It translates as CASSLTGFLKNTEAFF.